These T cell receptor beta chains were read from a single sample in a study of blood T cell repertoires in COVID-19. Clones were read by immunoSEQ multiplex PCR, and TCRdb kept only the in-frame ones, dropping some. Among more than 200,000 clones listed, 85% to 95% were seen once. Sequencing input: PBMCs or T cells enriched from blood (not recorded which). Every receptor here comes from a woman aged 18-29 years who had recovered from COVID-19. The CDR3 runs from the conserved cysteine through the conserved F or W. Fields, in order: V gene, J gene, D gene, clone size, CDR3 DNA, CDR3 protein. D genes are given only for firm matches. Only part of the rows carry a size: once, few, many, or a class if the clone is expanded.

V: TRBV6-5
J: TRBJ2-1
D: -
size: -
DNA: TGTGCCAGCAGTTCATTGAGACGCAGGGATAAGCAGTTCTTC
CDR3: CASSSLRRRDKQFF

V: TRBV11-2
J: TRBJ2-2
D: -
size: -
DNA: TGTGCCAGCAGCCGAATAAGGACAGCTACCGGGGAGCTGTTTTTT
CDR3: CASSRIRTATGELFF

V: TRBV19
J: TRBJ1-2
D: TRBD1
size: -
DNA: TGTGCCAGTAGTATGTGGACAGGGCAAGGCTACACCTTC
CDR3: CASSMWTGQGYTF

V: TRBV7-8
J: TRBJ2-7
D: TRBD1
size: -
DNA: TGTGCCAGCAGCTTAGGGACAGGGCAAGTCCACGAGCAGTACTTC
CDR3: CASSLGTGQVHEQYF

V: TRBV7-8
J: TRBJ2-1
D: -
size: once
DNA: TGTGCCAGCAGCCGATCTACCACAGGGATCACACTCAATGAGCAGTTCTTC
CDR3: CASSRSTTGITLNEQFF

V: TRBV4-2
J: TRBJ1-2
D: -
size: -
DNA: TGTGCCAGCAGCCAAGACAACGTCCAGAGGAATGGCTACACCTTC
CDR3: CASSQDNVQRNGYTF

V: TRBV5-1
J: TRBJ2-1
D: TRBD1
size: -
DNA: TGCGCCAGCAGTAGGGGACAGGGCTCCTACAATGAGCAGTTCTTC
CDR3: CASSRGQGSYNEQFF

V: TRBV9
J: TRBJ2-1
D: TRBD2
size: -
DNA: TGTGCCAGCAGCTCACTAGCGGGGGGGTCATACAATGAGCAGTTCTTC
CDR3: CASSSLAGGSYNEQFF

V: TRBV28
J: TRBJ1-2
D: TRBD1
size: -
DNA: TGTGCCAGCAGTGGACCGGACAGGGATGGCTACACCTTC
CDR3: CASSGPDRDGYTF

V: TRBV23-1
J: TRBJ1-1
D: TRBD1
size: -
DNA: TGCGCCAGCAGTCAATCGGACAGGGGGCCCATCACTGAAGCTTTCTTT
CDR3: CASSQSDRGPITEAFF

V: TRBV5-1
J: TRBJ2-7
D: TRBD2
size: -
DNA: TGCGCCAGCAGAGGCCCGGGACTAGCGGGTAACGAGCAGTACTTC
CDR3: CASRGPGLAGNEQYF

V: TRBV12-3/TRBV12-4
J: TRBJ2-3
D: -
size: -
DNA: TGTGCCAGCTCCACCCGGTTCACAGATACGCAGTATTTT
CDR3: CASSTRFTDTQYF

V: TRBV29-1
J: TRBJ1-3
D: TRBD1
size: -
DNA: TGCAGCGGGGGACAGGACCTTGACTCTGGAAACACCATATATTTT
CDR3: CSGGQDLDSGNTIYF

V: TRBV18
J: TRBJ1-3
D: -
size: -
DNA: TGTGCCAGCGCAAAAGGGACACACTCTGGAAACACCATATATTTT
CDR3: CASAKGTHSGNTIYF

V: TRBV2
J: TRBJ1-4
D: -
size: -
DNA: TGTGCCAGCAGTGACAACGGTGGGGCTGAAAAACTGTTTTTT
CDR3: CASSDNGGAEKLFF

V: TRBV2
J: TRBJ2-7
D: TRBD1
size: -
DNA: TGTGCCAGCAGTGAAGAGGGACAGGGGGCGTCCGAGCAGTACTTC
CDR3: CASSEEGQGASEQYF

V: TRBV7-8
J: TRBJ2-7
D: TRBD2
size: -
DNA: TGTGCCAGCAGCTTAGAGACTAGCGGCTACGAGCAGTACTTC
CDR3: CASSLETSGYEQYF

V: TRBV3-1/TRBV3-2
J: TRBJ1-3
D: TRBD1
size: -
DNA: TGTGCCAGCAGCCTCAGGGGGCCATCAGGAAACACCATATATTTT
CDR3: CASSLRGPSGNTIYF

V: TRBV9
J: TRBJ2-2
D: -
size: -
DNA: TGTGCCAGCTCGCGGGGCTCAGGGCCCGCCGGGGAGCTGTTTTTT
CDR3: CASSRGSGPAGELFF

V: TRBV5-1
J: TRBJ1-4
D: -
size: -
DNA: TGCGCCAGCAGCTCGGGGGCAACTAATGAAAAACTGTTTTTT
CDR3: CASSSGATNEKLFF

V: TRBV24-1
J: TRBJ1-5
D: -
size: once
DNA: TGTGCCACCAGTGACTACTACAATCAGCCCCAGCATTTT
CDR3: CATSDYYNQPQHF

V: TRBV4-1
J: TRBJ1-6
D: -
size: -
DNA: TGCGCCAGCAGCCAAGGGCGGCGGAATTCACCCCTCCACTTT
CDR3: CASSQGRRNSPLHF

V: TRBV3-1/TRBV3-2
J: TRBJ1-1
D: -
size: once
DNA: TGTGCCAGCAGCCATCTTACAGAAGCTTTCTTT
CDR3: CASSHLTEAFF

V: TRBV2
J: TRBJ1-1
D: -
size: -
DNA: TGTGCCAGCAGTGCCACAGGGCTGAACACTGAAGCTTTCTTT
CDR3: CASSATGLNTEAFF

V: TRBV6-5
J: TRBJ1-3
D: TRBD1
size: -
DNA: TGTGCCAGCAGCTCAGGGGGTGGAAACACCATATATTTT
CDR3: CASSSGGGNTIYF

V: TRBV9
J: TRBJ2-1
D: TRBD2
size: -
DNA: TGTGCCAGTGGACTAGCGGGACCGGGTGAGCAGTTCTTC
CDR3: CASGLAGPGEQFF

V: TRBV4-3
J: TRBJ2-7
D: -
size: -
DNA: TGCGCCAGCAGCCGACAGGCACGAGACGAGCAGTACTTC
CDR3: CASSRQARDEQYF

V: TRBV6-5
J: TRBJ1-1
D: -
size: -
DNA: TGTGCCAGCAGTTTCCGCGAAGGGGGGGCTGAAGCTTTCTTT
CDR3: CASSFREGGAEAFF

V: TRBV18
J: TRBJ1-1
D: TRBD1
size: -
DNA: TGTGCCAGCTCACCTAGGACAGGGCCGAAATCCACTGAAGCTTTCTTT
CDR3: CASSPRTGPKSTEAFF

V: TRBV6-6
J: TRBJ1-5
D: -
size: -
DNA: TGTGCCAGCAACGACAGATCTTCCAATCAGCCCCAGCATTTT
CDR3: CASNDRSSNQPQHF

V: TRBV6-5
J: TRBJ2-7
D: TRBD1
size: -
DNA: TGTGCCAGCGGTTTGACAGGGGGCTCCCTCTACGAGCAGTACTTC
CDR3: CASGLTGGSLYEQYF

V: TRBV5-1
J: TRBJ2-7
D: TRBD2
size: -
DNA: TGCGCCAGCAGAGCGGGGGGGCCTCAGAACGAGCAGTACTTC
CDR3: CASRAGGPQNEQYF

V: TRBV6-5
J: TRBJ2-1
D: -
size: -
DNA: TGTGCCAGCACGAGGTCCAGAAACAATGAGCAGTTCTTC
CDR3: CASTRSRNNEQFF

V: TRBV9
J: TRBJ1-6
D: -
size: -
DNA: TGTGCCAGCAGCACTGATCTCATCTCCTATAATTCACCCCTCCACTTT
CDR3: CASSTDLISYNSPLHF

V: TRBV5-5
J: TRBJ2-5
D: -
size: -
DNA: TGTGCCAGCAGCCCCCTAGGGGCGTCGCAAGAGACCCAGTACTTC
CDR3: CASSPLGASQETQYF

V: TRBV5-1
J: TRBJ1-2
D: TRBD1
size: -
DNA: TGCGCCAGCAGCTTGGACAGGGGGGACTATGGCTACACCTTC
CDR3: CASSLDRGDYGYTF

V: TRBV5-1
J: TRBJ2-1
D: TRBD2
size: -
DNA: TGCGCCAGCAGCGTTAGCGGGAGACCAAATGAGCAGTTCTTC
CDR3: CASSVSGRPNEQFF

V: TRBV28
J: TRBJ2-1
D: TRBD2
size: -
DNA: TGTGCCAGCAGTTTAAAAATCGGGACTAGCGGGAGAAATGAGCAGTTCTTC
CDR3: CASSLKIGTSGRNEQFF

V: TRBV19
J: TRBJ1-1
D: TRBD1
size: -
DNA: TGTGCCAGTAGTCCGGACAGGGGGGACACTGAAGCTTTCTTT
CDR3: CASSPDRGDTEAFF

V: TRBV10-3
J: TRBJ1-2
D: TRBD1
size: -
DNA: TGTGCCGTGCGACAGGGGGCCCCGGGCTACACCTTC
CDR3: CAVRQGAPGYTF

V: TRBV23-1
J: TRBJ1-2
D: -
size: -
DNA: TGCGCCAGCAGTCAATCGACGGGGGTTGGCTACACCTTC
CDR3: CASSQSTGVGYTF

V: TRBV9
J: TRBJ2-7
D: -
size: -
DNA: TGTGCCAGCAGCGCCCTTGGGAGCTCCTACGAGCAGTACTTC
CDR3: CASSALGSSYEQYF

V: TRBV7-2
J: TRBJ2-3
D: -
size: once
DNA: TGTGCCAGCAGCTTATCAAGATTGGGCGATACGCAGTATTTT
CDR3: CASSLSRLGDTQYF

V: TRBV7-9
J: TRBJ1-6
D: TRBD1
size: -
DNA: TGTGCCAGCAGCTCATGGACAGGCCTTAATTCACCCCTCCACTTT
CDR3: CASSSWTGLNSPLHF

V: TRBV7-9
J: TRBJ2-7
D: TRBD2
size: -
DNA: TGTGCCAGCAGCTTAGGTCGTCTAGCGGGGCTCGGCGAGCAGTACTTC
CDR3: CASSLGRLAGLGEQYF

V: TRBV3-1/TRBV3-2
J: TRBJ1-2
D: -
size: -
DNA: TGTGCCAGCAGCCAAGCTACCTTCTCTGGCTACACCTTC
CDR3: CASSQATFSGYTF

V: TRBV6-5
J: TRBJ2-5
D: -
size: -
DNA: TGTGCCAGCAGTTTAACGGGGGAGACCCAGTACTTC
CDR3: CASSLTGETQYF